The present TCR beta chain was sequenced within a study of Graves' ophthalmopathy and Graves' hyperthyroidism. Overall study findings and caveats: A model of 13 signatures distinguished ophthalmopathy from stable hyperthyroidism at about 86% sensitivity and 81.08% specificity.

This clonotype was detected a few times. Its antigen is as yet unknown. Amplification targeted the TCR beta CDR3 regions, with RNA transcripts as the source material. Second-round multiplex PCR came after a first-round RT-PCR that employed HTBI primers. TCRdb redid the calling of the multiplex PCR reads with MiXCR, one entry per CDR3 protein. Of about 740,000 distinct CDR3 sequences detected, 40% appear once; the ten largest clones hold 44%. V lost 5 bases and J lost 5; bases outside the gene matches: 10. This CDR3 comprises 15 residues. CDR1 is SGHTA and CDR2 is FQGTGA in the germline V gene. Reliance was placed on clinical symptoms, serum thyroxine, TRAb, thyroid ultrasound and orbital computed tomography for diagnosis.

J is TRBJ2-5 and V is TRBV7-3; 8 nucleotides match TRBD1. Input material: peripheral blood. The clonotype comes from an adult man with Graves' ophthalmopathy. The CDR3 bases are TGTGCCAGCAGCACAACAGGGGGTTTGAGCGAGACCCAGTACTTC. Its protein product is CASSTTGGLSETQYF.